This entry lists 28 T cell receptor beta chains sequenced from one sample in a study of siplizumab effects on memory and regulatory T cells. Assay used: immunoSEQ multiplex PCR; TCRdb lists only in-frame clones, some missing. This sample carries 80,000 to 130,000 clones, around 95% of them seen once, and the ten largest clones take roughly 0.61%. Material: Tregs sorted from blood. The receptors come from a human donor in good health.

The chain uses TRBV27 and TRBJ1-5; possibly TRBD1 for D (6 bases). The CDR3 runs 16 residues. CDR1 MNHEY and CDR2 SMNVEV come from the germline V gene (reference sequence). The germline V and J ends were trimmed by 4 bases and 0 bases, with 13 bases remaining between them. The CDR3 region is CASSSDSRHSNQPQHF. CDR3 DNA: TGTGCCAGCAGTTCGGACAGCCGACATAGCAATCAGCCCCAGCATTTT.

J is TRBJ2-1 and V is TRBV7-3; tentatively, D is TRBD2 (5 bases). CDR1 SGHTA and CDR2 FQGTGA come from the germline V gene. Trimming removed 6 bases from V and 3 bases from J, with 15 bases in between. This CDR3 is built from 15 residues. The CDR3, as DNA: TGTGCCAGCAGTCTTAGCGTAACCAACTACAATGAGCAGTTCTTC. This translates into CASSLSVTNYNEQFF. Drawing the rest from reference TRBV7-3 and TRBJ2-1, the complete variable domain is GAGVSQTPSNKVTEKGKYVELRCDPISGHTALYWYRQSLGQGPEFLIYFQGTGAADDSGLPNDRFFAVRPEGSVSTLKIQRTERGDSAVYLCASSLSVTNYNEQFFGPGTRLTVL.

The rearrangement joins TRBV6-1 to TRBJ2-1, with TRBD2 matching 11 bases. The CDR3 covers 14 residues. V shed 4 bases, J shed 7 bases, and the junction held 3 bases outside the gene matches. Germline V gives CDR1 MNHNS, CDR2 SASEGT. The CDR3 DNA follows: TGTGCCAGCAGTGTAACTAGCGGGAGAAATGAGCAGTTCTTC. Its translation is CASSVTSGRNEQFF.

V usage is TRBV12-5 and J usage is TRBJ2-7; D uncertain. V was clipped by 2 bases and J by 0 bases, with 8 bases between them. The CDR3 contains 14 residues. CDR1 is LGHNT, CDR2 FRNRAP, per germline. As DNA, the CDR3 is TGTGCTAGTGGTTTGATTTCCAGCTCCTACGAGCAGTACTTC. It yields the protein CASGLISSSYEQYF.

This sequence joins TRBV21-1 and TRBJ2-7; TRBD2, the D gene given by the table, was not confirmed from the DNA. TRBV21-1 is annotated as a pseudogene. The length of the CDR3 is 13 residues. The CDR3 here is CAKVGTSVVEQYF. DNA for the CDR3: TGTGCGAAAGTAGGGACTAGCGTCGTCGAGCAGTACTTC.

This chain joins TRBV27 and TRBJ1-2, with D possibly TRBD1 on 5 matching bases. CDR3 length: 14 residues. Per germline, CDR1 MNHEY and CDR2 SMNVEV (reference sequence). Trimming removed 4 bases from V and 7 bases from J, with 16 bases in between. CDR3 residues: CASSWQGAGSGYTF. The CDR3 bases are TGTGCCAGCAGTTGGCAGGGCGCTGGGAGTGGCTACACCTTC.

This chain uses TRBV5-1 with TRBJ2-2; 10 bases are shared with TRBD2. Per the germline V gene, CDR1 is SGHRS and CDR2 is YFSETQ. The CDR3 loop spans 16 amino acids. The trim removed 5 bases at V and 5 bases at J, leaving 9 bases unmatched. The CDR3 reads CASRAVSSGRTGELFF. In DNA form, the CDR3 reads TGCGCCAGCAGGGCTGTCTCTAGCGGGAGAACCGGGGAGCTGTTTTTT.

The chain employs TRBV28 and TRBJ1-2; 8 positions agree with TRBD1. The ends lost 3 bases at V and 4 bases at J; junction bases unmatched: 4. This CDR3 has 14 amino acids. CDR1 and CDR2 from the germline V gene are MDHEN and SYDVKM. The CDR3 is CASSLNTGGYGYTF. The DNA of the CDR3 is TGTGCCAGCAGTTTGAATACAGGGGGCTATGGCTACACCTTC.

This chain uses TRBV2 with TRBJ2-7; D call uncertain. Germline CDR1 reads SNHLY; CDR2 reads FYNNEI. The V gene lost 1 base and the J gene lost 7 bases, with 11 bases spanning the gap. CDR3 length: 13 amino acids. CDR3 sequence reads: CASSEGEVGEQYF. The CDR3 DNA is TGTGCCAGCAGTGAAGGTGAAGTCGGTGAGCAGTACTTC.

The J gene is TRBJ2-1, the V gene TRBV10-2, with a weak D call TRBD2 (6 bases). Germline CDR1 reads WSHSY; CDR2 reads SAAADI. V gave up 2 bases and J gave up 14 bases, with 13 bases separating them. The CDR3 sequence is 12 residues long. The DNA for the CDR3 is TGCGCCAGCAGTGAGACGCGGAGGAGGGAGTTCTTC. Translating gives CASSETRRREFF.

The chain uses TRBV11-2 and TRBJ1-1; D gene unclear. The V end lost 7 bases, the J end lost 4 bases, and 10 bases lay between the germline ends. This CDR3 has 12 residues. Looked up from germline, CDR1 is SGHAT and CDR2 is FQNNGV. In DNA, the CDR3 is TGTGCCAGCACCCCGGGTGTCACTGAAGCTTTCTTT. It is translated as CASTPGVTEAFF.

V gene TRBV5-6 combines with J gene TRBJ1-2; D remains unclear. CDR1 and CDR2 from the germline V gene are SGHDT and YYEEEE. Trimming took 0 bases from V and 6 from J, leaving 24 bases between them. The CDR3 totals 18 residues. The CDR3 nucleotides are TGTGCCAGCAGCTTGGAACCCCCCACAACGTTTCGCTCGGATGGCTACACCTTC. Translated, it gives CASSLEPPTTFRSDGYTF.

The chain carries TRBV28 and TRBJ2-2, with D uncertain. The V end lost 0 bases, the J end lost 5 bases, and 4 bases lay between the germline ends. Germline CDR1 is MDHEN and CDR2 is SYDVKM. The CDR3 is 13 residues long. CDR3 DNA sequence: TGTGCCAGCAGTTTATGGGGAACCGGGGAGCTGTTTTTT. Translating it yields CASSLWGTGELFF. Together with reference TRBV28 and TRBJ2-2, the CDR3 gives the full variable domain: DVKVTQSSRYLVKRTGEKVFLECVQDMDHENMFWYRQDPGLGLRLIYFSYDVKMKEKGDIPEGYSVSREKKERFSLILESASTNQTSMYLCASSLWGTGELFFGEGSRLTVL.

This chain joins TRBV5-1 and TRBJ2-3, with TRBD2 matching over 10 bases. V was pared by 1 base and J by 6 bases, with 14 bases of the junction left unmatched. Germline loops: CDR1 SGHRS, CDR2 YFSETQ. The CDR3 has 18 amino acids. This CDR3 reads CASSLPPLLAGVGDTQYF. The DNA for the CDR3 is TGCGCCAGCAGCTTGCCCCCACTCCTAGCGGGAGTTGGGGATACGCAGTATTTT.

This chain links TRBV5-6 with TRBJ2-3, with D tentatively TRBD2 (6 bases). CDR1 is SGHDT, CDR2 YYEEEE, per germline. The germline V and J ends were trimmed by 2 bases and 2 bases, with 21 bases remaining between them. The CDR3 is made up of 18 amino acids. Here the CDR3 DNA reads TGTGCCAGCAGCTTTCGGACCTCGGGAGCCTGGGACACAGATACGCAGTATTTT. Its translation is CASSFRTSGAWDTDTQYF. Looking up the rest from reference TRBV5-6 and TRBJ2-3 gives the full variable domain: DAGVTQSPTHLIKTRGQQVTLRCSPKSGHDTVSWYQQALGQGPQFIFQYYEEEERQRGNFPDRFSGHQFPNYSSELNVNALLLGDSALYLCASSFRTSGAWDTDTQYFGPGTRLTVL.

A single count supports this clone. The chain combines TRBV5-1 with TRBJ2-1, with 10 bases matching TRBD2. The CDR3 has 15 amino acids. Trimming took 5 bases from V and 14 from J; bases not matched to a gene: 16. Germline V gene sequence: CDR1 SGHRS, CDR2 YFSETQ. The DNA for the CDR3 is TGCGCCAGCAGTTTTGAAGCGGGAGGGATGATTAGCGAGTTCTTC. Protein: CASSFEAGGMISEFF.

This sequence joins TRBV4-2 and TRBJ2-7; 7 bases map to TRBD2. The CDR3 length is 15 residues. Germline V gene data show CDR1 as LGHNA and CDR2 as YNFKEQ. V trimming: 0 bases; J trimming: 1 base; junction bases outside the gene matches: 3. The CDR3 sequence is CASSQDAGRSYEQYF. The CDR3 DNA is TGTGCCAGCAGCCAAGATGCCGGGAGGTCCTACGAGCAGTACTTC.

The chain is built from TRBV19 and TRBJ2-7; 11 bases agree with TRBD2. V dropped 5 bases and J dropped 6; count of bases not matched to a gene: 12. Germline-derived CDR1 and CDR2 are LNHDA and SQIVND (reference sequence). The CDR3 sequence is 16 residues long. The CDR3, as DNA: TGTGCCAGTAGTCCTTACCGTACTAGCGGGAGCAGCGAGCAGTACTTC. This sequence encodes CASSPYRTSGSSEQYF.

This clone is a singleton in its sample. V and J are TRBV15 and TRBJ2-7, with D perhaps matching TRBD2 (7 bases). Germline V gene lookup returns CDR1 LNHNV and CDR2 YYDKDF (reference sequence). This CDR3 has 14 amino acids. The V and J ends lost 8 bases and 7 bases respectively, with 21 bases between them. CDR3 coding DNA: TGTGCCACCGGAACGCGGCGGGGGCGCGATGAGCAGTACTTC. Amino acids: CATGTRRGRDEQYF. Filled out from reference TRBV15 and TRBJ2-7, the complete variable domain reads DAMVIQNPRYQVTQFGKPVTLSCSQTLNHNVMYWYQQKSSQAPKLLFHYYDKDFNNEADTPDNFQSRRPNTSFCFLDIRSPGLGDTAMYLCATGTRRGRDEQYFGPGTRLTVT.

The V gene is TRBV7-3, the J gene TRBJ2-2; D is unclear. Germline V CDR1 and CDR2: SGHTA, FQGTGA. This CDR3 has 15 residues. V dropped 3 bases and J dropped 0 bases, with 8 bases sitting between them. CDR3 sequence reads: CASSFAETNTGELFF. DNA of the CDR3: TGTGCCAGCAGCTTCGCCGAAACGAACACCGGGGAGCTGTTTTTT.

The genes are TRBV5-8 and TRBJ2-5, with a possible D match to TRBD2 (6 bases). This CDR3 is built from 9 residues. Looked up from germline, CDR1 is SGHTS and CDR2 is YDEGEE. V lost 10 bases and J 5 bases, leaving 6 bases between the germline ends. CDR3 nucleotides: TGTGCCGGGGGGGAGACCCAGTACTTC. Translating it yields CAGGETQYF.

The chain couples TRBV9 to TRBJ2-7; possible D gene TRBD2, 5 bases. Germline values: CDR1 SGDLS, CDR2 YYNGEE. V gave up 0 bases and J gave up 1 base, with 5 bases separating them. This CDR3 region has 13 residues. The CDR3 loop reads CASSVGLSYEQYF. The CDR3 bases are TGTGCCAGCAGCGTAGGACTATCCTACGAGCAGTACTTC.

This clone occurred once. This chain joins TRBV7-3 and TRBJ1-1; D not certain. CDR3 length equals 14 residues. Per germline, CDR1 SGHTA and CDR2 FQGTGA. V lost 1 base and J 1 base, leaving 7 bases between the germline ends. The CDR3 spells CASSLIGWNTEAFF. The CDR3 coding sequence is TGTGCCAGCAGCTTAATCGGCTGGAACACTGAAGCTTTCTTT.

This clone was observed a single time. The chain couples TRBV10-1 to TRBJ2-7; tentative D call: TRBD1 (6 bases). The CDR3 runs 16 residues. Trimming took 0 bases from V and 4 from J, leaving 16 bases between them. Germline V gene sequence: CDR1 WNHNN, CDR2 SYGVQD (reference sequence). The CDR3 DNA follows: TGCGCCAGCAGTGAGTCCCCGACAGGAGGACGTTACGAGCAGTACTTC. It is translated as CASSESPTGGRYEQYF.

The V gene is TRBV4-1, the J gene TRBJ2-5, with D possibly matching TRBD2 (5 bases). Germline lookup yields CDR1 MGHRA and CDR2 YSYEKL. The CDR3 totals 17 residues. V was shortened by 4 bases and J by 6 bases, with 24 bases between the two germline ends. This CDR3 reads CASSPISKAVPLKTQYF. For the CDR3, the DNA is TGCGCCAGCAGCCCGATCTCAAAAGCGGTGCCCTTAAAGACCCAGTACTTC.

This chain connects TRBV5-6 to TRBJ2-4; 7 nucleotides match TRBD2. The trim removed 2 bases at V and 0 bases at J, leaving 5 bases unmatched. Germline-derived CDR1 and CDR2 are SGHDT and YYEEEE. This CDR3 spans 16 amino acids. Here the CDR3 reads CASSFRLAGAKNIQYF. The DNA for the CDR3 is TGTGCCAGCAGCTTCCGACTAGCTGGAGCCAAAAACATTCAGTACTTC.

This rearrangement joins TRBV29-1 to TRBJ1-3; D is perhaps TRBD1 (6 bases). V was pared by 3 bases and J by 0 bases, with 12 bases between. Germline assignment: CDR1 SQVTM and CDR2 ANQGSEA. The CDR3 runs 15 residues. The CDR3 DNA is TGCAGCGTTGATGGGGGGCCTGTCTCTGGAAACACCATATATTTT. Translating gives CSVDGGPVSGNTIYF.

This chain links TRBV30 with TRBJ1-1, with D uncertain. Germline-derived CDR1 and CDR2 are GTSNPN and SVGIG (reference sequence). V shed 3 bases and J shed 0 bases, with 5 bases lying between them. The CDR3 covers 12 residues. The CDR3: CAWRQLNTEAFF. For the CDR3, the DNA is TGTGCCTGGAGACAGTTGAACACTGAAGCTTTCTTT.